The 3 T cell receptor beta chains given below trace back to one sample, sequenced in a study of radiation and T cells in renal cell carcinoma. Time point specified: blood 2 weeks post-SBRT. The treatment here: 15 Gy SBRT to primary tumor, nephrectomy 4 weeks later. The assay was immunoSEQ multiplex PCR, and TCRdb's table has in-frame clones only and misses some. The data show some 120,000 clones, about 88% seen once. The sample in question was blood, obtained from a patient whose treatment included radiotherapy and nephrectomy. The origin of the receptors is a woman in her seventies with renal cell carcinoma.

The table lists this clone with a few counts. The chain is built from TRBV28 and TRBJ1-5; 9 bases are a match to TRBD1. V lost 2 bases, J lost 10 bases, and 6 bases stayed unmatched. The V gene's germline CDR1 is MDHEN and CDR2 SYDVKM. The CDR3 extends over 14 amino acids. DNA of the CDR3: TGTGCCAGCAGTTTAGGACAGGGGACCCGTCCCCAGCATTTT. Translation: CASSLGQGTRPQHF.

The rearrangement joins TRBV27 to TRBJ2-5; TRBD1 is a possible D gene (6 bases). Trimming cost V 3 bases and J 2 bases, with 13 bases left between them. CDR3 size: 15 residues. The germline CDR1 and CDR2 sequences are MNHEY and SMNVEV (reference sequence). The CDR3 sequence is CASSLVGQGQETQYF. Here the CDR3 DNA reads TGTGCCAGCAGTTTGGTAGGGCAGGGGCAAGAGACCCAGTACTTC.

V usage is TRBV7-2 and J usage is TRBJ2-4; no clear D. This CDR3 is built from 12 residues. CDR1 and CDR2 (germline): SGHTA, FQGNSA. Trimming shortened V by 5 bases and J by 5 bases, and 7 bases separated the two germline ends. CDR3 in amino acids: CASSLVENIQYF. The CDR3 region has the DNA TGTGCCAGCAGCCTCGTGGAAAACATTCAGTACTTC.